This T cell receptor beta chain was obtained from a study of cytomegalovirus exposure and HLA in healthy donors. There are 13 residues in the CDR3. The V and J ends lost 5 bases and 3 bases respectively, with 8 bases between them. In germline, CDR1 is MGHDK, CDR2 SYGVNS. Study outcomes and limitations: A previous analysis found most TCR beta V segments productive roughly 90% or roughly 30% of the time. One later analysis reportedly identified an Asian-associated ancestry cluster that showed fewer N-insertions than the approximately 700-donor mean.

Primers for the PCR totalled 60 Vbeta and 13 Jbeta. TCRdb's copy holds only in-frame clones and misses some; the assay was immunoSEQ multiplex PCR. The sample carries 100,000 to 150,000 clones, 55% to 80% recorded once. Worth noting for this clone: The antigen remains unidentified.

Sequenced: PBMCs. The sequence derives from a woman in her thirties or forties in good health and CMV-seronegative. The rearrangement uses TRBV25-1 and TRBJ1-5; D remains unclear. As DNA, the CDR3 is TGTGCCAGCAGTCGGGAGTCCAATCAGCCCCAGCATTTT. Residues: CASSRESNQPQHF.